This TCR beta chain was captured by sequencing in a study of T cell responses to AZD1222 COVID-19 vaccine. Findings and caveats of the study: Mapped onto spike, vaccine-associated CD4 TCRs spanned it and were dominant at 160-218 and 743-854. Repertoires were obtained solely post-peak T cell response. Clonal diversity was possibly underestimated, and white British individuals and females predominated among donors.

Note on this clone: Its antigen is not identified.

CDR1 is LNHDA, CDR2 SQIVND, per germline (reference sequence). The germline V and J ends were trimmed by 0 bases and 7 bases, with 12 bases remaining between them. The CDR3 extends over 14 amino acids. Assay used: immunoSEQ multiplex PCR; TCRdb lists only in-frame clones, some missing. The sample records about 81,000 clones, about 91% being singletons. The TCR sequence derives from an adult who received the AZD1222 COVID-19 vaccine. The V call is TRBV19, the J call TRBJ2-5; no clear D. The specimen was peripheral blood, collected 28 days after the second AZD1222 dose. In DNA form, the CDR3 reads TGTGCCAGTAGTATAGAATCCTCGAGAGGGACCCAGTACTTC. Its protein is CASSIESSRGTQYF.